This TCR beta chain was recovered during a study of CD8 T cells in Susac syndrome. Study summary: Clinically active disease was present in five or six of the sequenced Susac syndrome patients. 8 or 9 of these patients were in remission. Study-wide findings and caveats: That the number of individuals in its TCR sequencing and HLA analysis was relatively small was acknowledged by the study.

Roughly 0.45 to 1 ug RNA was reverse transcribed with random hexamers. TCR beta CDR3 was amplified by immunoSEQ covering 54 Vbeta and 13 Jbeta. TCRdb fed the immunoSEQ multiplex PCR reads into MiXCR, producing one record per CDR3 protein. The data show 150,000 to 200,000 distinct CDR3 sequences, approximately 94% seen once. On this clonotype itself: Antigen: not known.

This CDR3 contains 16 residues. CDR1 KGHSH and CDR2 LQKENI come from the germline V gene. V lost 3 bases and J lost 6, with 15 bases in between. V gene TRBV18 combines with J gene TRBJ1-6; the D gene is possibly TRBD1 (5 bases). Material: CD4+ T cells from PBMCs. The receptor was derived from a human donor with Susac syndrome. CDR3 in DNA: TGTGCCAGCTCACCGGACACAGCATCGGGTAATTCACCCCTCCACTTT. It encodes CASSPDTASGNSPLHF.